The 28 T cell receptor beta chains presented below share a single source sample, sequenced in a study of early T cells in non-severe SARS-CoV-2 infection. TCRdb reprocessed the 5' RACE reads with MiXCR, giving one entry per CDR3 protein. Seen here are around 94,000 distinct CDR3 sequences, over 10% observed once, and the top ten hold 6% to 7.5%. The sequenced sample consisted of whole blood. The source of these receptors is an adult who was a healthcare worker with PCR-confirmed SARS-CoV-2 infection or an uninfected control (not recorded which).

The chain carries TRBV7-2 and TRBJ2-1; D not certain. Germline loops: CDR1 SGHTA, CDR2 FQGNSA. The CDR3 runs to 13 residues. The V gene lost 5 bases and the J gene lost 8 bases, with 13 bases spanning the gap. This CDR3 reads CASSPVGRYEQFF. The DNA for the CDR3 is TGTGCCAGCAGCCCCGTTGGGCGTTATGAGCAGTTCTTC.

This clonotype came up many times. The rearrangement links TRBV6-4 to TRBJ2-3; TRBD2 is a possible D gene (5 bases). The germline V gene encodes CDR1 MRHNA and CDR2 SNTAGT. The CDR3 is 15 residues long. Trimming removed 0 bases at V and 0 bases at J, with 7 bases between. The CDR3 nucleotides read TGTGCCAGCAGTGACTCGGCGGGTAGCACAGATACGCAGTATTTT. Translated: CASSDSAGSTDTQYF.

This clonotype was seen at least ten times. V gene TRBV5-4 combines with J gene TRBJ2-7; D is unclear. V shed 3 bases and J shed 6 bases, with 25 bases lying between them. The CDR3 totals 17 residues. Germline V gene data show CDR1 as SGHNT and CDR2 as YYREEE (reference sequence). The CDR3 here is CASSSRAPSILIGEQYF. In DNA form, the CDR3 reads TGTGCCAGCAGCTCCCGGGCGCCTAGTATCCTTATCGGCGAGCAGTACTTC.

This clonotype has more than one count but fewer than ten. The chain's CDR3 is CASSLEGSGIKEQFF. CDR3 DNA: TGTGCCAGCAGCTTAGAGGGTAGCGGGATCAAAGAGCAGTTCTTC. V is TRBV7-6 and J is TRBJ2-1; 8 positions agree with TRBD2. The length of the CDR3 is 15 residues. J gave up 10 bases and V 1 base, and 9 bases lay outside the gene matches. CDR1 and CDR2 (germline): SGHVS, FNYEAQ.

This clonotype came up once. The rearrangement links TRBV29-1 to TRBJ2-7; D unresolved. Trimming stripped 6 bases from V and 1 base from J, with 10 bases between. CDR1 SQVTM and CDR2 ANQGSEA come from the germline V gene. The CDR3 loop spans 12 amino acids. DNA of the CDR3: TGCAGCGTCGCATTAGGTTCCTACGAGCAGTACTTC. Translation gives CSVALGSYEQYF.

The table lists this clonotype with many counts. V gene TRBV7-7 combines with J gene TRBJ2-3; D remains ambiguous. Germline CDR1 is SSHAT and CDR2 is FNYEAQ (reference sequence). The ends were cut back, 1 base at V and 2 bases at J, with 7 bases in the middle. The CDR3 spans 14 residues. In nucleotides, the CDR3 is TGTGCCAGCAGCTTAGGGCCAACCACAGATACGCAGTATTTT. Protein: CASSLGPTTDTQYF. Variable domain in full (rest from reference TRBV7-7 and TRBJ2-3): GAGVSQSPRYKVTKRGQDVTLRCDPISSHATLYWYQQALGQGPEFLTYFNYEAQPDKSGLPSDRFSAERPEGSISTLTIQRTEQRDSAMYRCASSLGPTTDTQYFGPGTRLTVL.

V gene TRBV20-1 combines with J gene TRBJ2-1; D unclear. Germline CDR1 DFQATT, CDR2 SNEGSKA (reference sequence). There are 12 residues in the CDR3. The germline V and J ends were trimmed by 0 bases and 8 bases, with 8 bases remaining between them. Here the CDR3 DNA reads TGCAGTGCTAGAGATTTGGGGTATGAGCAGTTCTTC. Its translation: CSARDLGYEQFF.

This clonotype was picked up many times. J is TRBJ1-1 and V is TRBV6-6; no clear D. Per the germline V gene, CDR1 is MNHNY and CDR2 is SVGAGI (reference sequence). V lost 6 bases and J 10 bases, leaving 15 bases between the germline ends. This CDR3 contains 12 residues. CDR3 bases: TGTGCCAGCAGAGCAGGCTACCCCAGAGCTTTCTTT. Translation: CASRAGYPRAFF.

The chain combines TRBV6-5 with TRBJ2-7, with 8 bases aligning to TRBD1. Trimming at V came to 6 bases and at J to 2 bases, leaving 6 bases not matched to a gene. The CDR3 contains 14 residues. Germline assignment: CDR1 MNHEY and CDR2 SVGAGI. In DNA, the CDR3 is TGTGCCAGCAGCTGGGACAGGAAGACCTACGAGCAGTACTTC. It is translated as CASSWDRKTYEQYF.

On this clonotype itself: A much larger clone is a single base away; this may be a read error. The chain uses TRBV10-3 and TRBJ2-5, with 11 bases fitting TRBD2. Germline assignment: CDR1 ENHRY and CDR2 SYGVKD. CDR3 length equals 13 residues. This CDR3 is CAISVAGGMFHPF. DNA of the CDR3: TGTGCCATCAGTGTAGCGGGAGGGATGTTCCACCCCTTC.

In its sample, this clonotype was seen a few times. The V and J genes are TRBV29-1 and TRBJ2-7; TRBD2 matches at 10 bases. This CDR3 has 16 residues. The V gene end was trimmed by 6 bases and the J gene end by 0 bases; junction bases not matched to a gene: 11. Germline CDR1 SQVTM, CDR2 ANQGSEA. DNA of the CDR3: TGCAGCGTGAGGAAGGGTTTAGCGGGAGGCTCCTACGAGCAGTACTTC. It yields the protein CSVRKGLAGGSYEQYF.

The chain uses TRBV7-6 and TRBJ2-1; 7 bases fit TRBD1. Germline CDR1 SGHVS, CDR2 FNYEAQ. J gave up 4 bases and V 5 bases, and 8 bases lay outside the gene matches. There are 15 residues in the CDR3. The CDR3 protein is CASSERTGLYNEQFF. CDR3 DNA sequence: TGTGCCAGCAGCGAAAGGACAGGACTTTACAATGAGCAGTTCTTC.

The chain couples TRBV11-2 to TRBJ2-3, with TRBD2 as a possible D gene (6 bases). There are 14 residues in the CDR3. Germline loops: CDR1 SGHAT, CDR2 FQNNGV. Between the trimmed V and J ends, which lost 0 bases and 4 bases, there was a span of 8 bases. This CDR3 is CASSLDGSPDTQYF. The CDR3 DNA reads TGTGCCAGCAGCTTAGACGGGAGCCCAGATACGCAGTATTTT.

This clonotype was detected ten times or more. The V and J genes are TRBV5-1 and TRBJ2-6, with TRBD1 as a possible D gene (6 bases). CDR3 length: 16 residues. Trimming shortened V by 7 bases and J by 2 bases, and 16 bases separated the two germline ends. Germline CDR1 and CDR2: SGHRS and YFSETQ. The CDR3 nucleotides are TGCGCCAGCGGGGACAATGGGCCAGCTGGGGCCAACGTCCTGACTTTC. Translating gives CASGDNGPAGANVLTF.

The chain recombines TRBV6-6 with TRBJ2-3; D gene uncertain. Trimming left V 9 bases short and J 2 bases short, with 12 bases between. CDR3 length: 13 residues. Germline CDR1 MNHNY, CDR2 SVGAGI (reference sequence). The DNA of the CDR3 is TGTGCCAGTCAAGAACGGCTCACAGATACGCAGTATTTT. Its translation is CASQERLTDTQYF.

As DNA, the CDR3 is TGCGCCAGCTCCCCCGGACAAGCTAGCGGGAGGAAAAAAGATACGCAGTATTTT. This gives the protein CASSPGQASGRKKDTQYF. J is TRBJ2-3 and V is TRBV4-1, with 11 bases lining up with TRBD2. The CDR3 runs to 18 residues. Germline lookup yields CDR1 MGHRA and CDR2 YSYEKL. J gave up 5 bases and V 8 bases, and 18 bases lay outside the gene matches.

This clonotype was recorded many times. The chain recombines TRBV9 with TRBJ2-3; 8 bases are shared with TRBD2. Germline V lookup: CDR1 SGDLS, CDR2 YYNGEE. V lost 4 bases, J lost 2 bases, and 9 bases stayed unmatched. The CDR3 covers 16 residues. DNA of the CDR3: TGTGCCAGCAGCCCCTCCTCTAGCGGGTTCACAGATACGCAGTATTTT. Amino acids: CASSPSSSGFTDTQYF. The whole variable domain, filled in from reference TRBV9 and TRBJ2-3, reads DSGVTQTPKHLITATGQRVTLRCSPRSGDLSVYWYQQSLDQGLQFLIQYYNGEERAKGNILERFSAQQFPDLHSELNLSSLELGDSALYFCASSPSSSGFTDTQYFGPGTRLTVL.

This clonotype appeared many times. The chain has TRBV29-1 and TRBJ2-5, with 14 bases aligning to TRBD2. The length of the CDR3 is 16 residues. The germline V gene has CDR1 SQVTM and CDR2 ANQGSEA. Trimming cost V 0 bases and J 4 bases; bases outside gene matches: 4. In DNA form, the CDR3 reads TGCAGCGTTGAAGATCCGGGACTAGCGGGAGCAGAGACCCAGTACTTC. Protein: CSVEDPGLAGAETQYF.

The chain carries TRBV3-1 and TRBJ2-7, with D possibly being TRBD2 (6 bases). The CDR3 sequence is 13 residues long. V lost 5 bases, J lost 5 bases, and 13 bases lay in between. The germline gives CDR1 LGHDT, CDR2 YNNKEL (reference sequence). The CDR3 nucleotides read TGTGCCAGCAGCAGAGCGGGTTCCGACGAGCAGTACTTC. Encoded protein: CASSRAGSDEQYF.

The gene calls are TRBV7-9 and TRBJ1-2; D possibly corresponds to TRBD1 (5 bases). The CDR3 has 14 amino acids. Trimming left V 0 bases short and J 6 bases short, with 11 bases between. CDR1 is SEHNR, CDR2 FQNEAQ, per germline (reference sequence). The CDR3 sequence: CASSLALGGNGYTF. CDR3 nucleotides: TGTGCCAGCAGCTTAGCCCTCGGGGGTAATGGCTACACCTTC. Combining the CDR3 with reference TRBV7-9 and TRBJ1-2 gives the whole variable domain DTGVSQNPRHKITKRGQNVTFRCDPISEHNRLYWYRQTLGQGPEFLTYFQNEAQLEKSRLLSDRFSAERPKGSFSTLEIQRTEQGDSAMYLCASSLALGGNGYTFGSGTRLTVV.

This clonotype came up a few times. The chain employs TRBV6-1 and TRBJ1-2; TRBD1 matches at 7 bases. Germline CDR1 reads MNHNS; CDR2 reads SASEGT. The CDR3 totals 14 residues. With V trimmed by 3 bases and J by 3 bases, 4 bases remained unmatched. The chain's CDR3 is CASSERQGYYGYTF. The CDR3 nucleotides are TGTGCCAGCAGTGAGCGACAGGGCTACTATGGCTACACCTTC.

This clonotype was observed many times. The V call is TRBV9, the J call TRBJ2-3; D might be TRBD1 (5 bases). Germline lookup yields CDR1 SGDLS and CDR2 YYNGEE. Between the trimmed V and J ends, which lost 0 bases and 1 base, there was a span of 9 bases. CDR3 length: 15 amino acids. CDR3 protein: CASSVAARGTDTQYF. As DNA, the CDR3 is TGTGCCAGCAGCGTAGCTGCCAGGGGCACAGATACGCAGTATTTT.

The chain employs TRBV28 and TRBJ2-3; 7 bases fit TRBD1. Germline V gene lookup returns CDR1 MDHEN and CDR2 SYDVKM. CDR3 size: 15 residues. V was clipped by 8 bases and J by 4 bases; unmatched bases: 12. The CDR3 spells CASLGGRVVADTQYF. For the CDR3, the DNA is TGTGCCAGCCTAGGGGGCAGGGTCGTAGCAGATACGCAGTATTTT.

The table lists this clonotype with many counts. The junction and the germline gene differ at one end; a read error may be behind it. The rearrangement uses TRBV11-2 and TRBJ1-1; 7 nucleotides align to TRBD1. Per germline, CDR1 SGHAT and CDR2 FQNNGV. The CDR3 totals 15 residues. CDR3 DNA: TGTGCCAGCAGCGTAGAGGGACAGCAGGGCACTGAAGCTTTCTTT. This codes for CASSVEGQQGTEAFF.

The chain couples TRBV20-1 to TRBJ2-5; tentative D call: TRBD2 (7 bases). The V gene lost 5 bases and the J gene lost 4 bases, with 17 bases spanning the gap. CDR1 and CDR2 from the germline V gene are DFQATT and SNEGSKA (reference sequence). This CDR3 is 14 amino acids long. The CDR3 here is CSAGGGQTGETQYF. The CDR3 DNA reads TGCAGTGCTGGGGGGGGCCAGACGGGAGAGACCCAGTACTTC.

This sequence joins TRBV28 and TRBJ2-1; a possible D gene is TRBD2 (6 bases). Per germline, CDR1 MDHEN and CDR2 SYDVKM. V was shortened by 10 bases and J by 4 bases, with 11 bases between the two germline ends. There are 12 residues in the CDR3. The CDR3 bases are TGTGCCACCGAGGGGACTTACAATGAGCAGTTCTTC. Protein: CATEGTYNEQFF.

Many counts were recorded for this clonotype. CDR3 coding DNA: TGCGCCAGCAGCCAAGTCGGCGGGACGAGAGAGACCCAGTACTTC. It specifies CASSQVGGTRETQYF. The chain joins TRBV4-1 to TRBJ2-5, with D possibly TRBD2 on 6 matching bases. V was clipped by 1 base and J by 4 bases, with 13 bases between them. The CDR3 has 15 residues. Germline V gives CDR1 MGHRA, CDR2 YSYEKL.

The V call is TRBV5-4, the J call TRBJ1-2; D perhaps matches TRBD1 (6 bases). The CDR3 runs 14 residues. V lost 1 base and J 2 bases, leaving 9 bases between the germline ends. The germline V gene encodes CDR1 SGHNT and CDR2 YYREEE (reference sequence). CDR3 sequence reads: CASSLWGGNYGYTF. As DNA, the CDR3 is TGTGCCAGCAGCTTGTGGGGGGGCAACTATGGCTACACCTTC.